The present entry profiles one T cell receptor (beta chain) with its context. This record belongs to a study of preoperative IRX-2 immunotherapy in early breast cancer. Trimming removed 2 bases at V and 0 bases at J, with 9 bases between. Germline V gene data show CDR1 as SGHNT and CDR2 as YENEEA. The CDR3 consists of 15 residues. The assay was immunoSEQ multiplex PCR, and TCRdb's table has in-frame clones only and misses some. The top ten hold roughly 10% of the sample, which has around 890 clones, around three quarters seen once. The treatment here: preoperative locoregional IRX-2 cytokine immunotherapy. This phase Ib study tested locoregional IRX-2 cytokine immunotherapy given before surgery.

The sample consisted of tumor tissue, taken after IRX-2 immunotherapy. This sequence originates from a human donor with breast cancer. The chain uses TRBV11-3 and TRBJ2-3, with D maybe TRBD2 (5 bases). The CDR3 DNA sequence: TGTGCCAGCAGCTTAAGCCTAGCTAGCACAGATACGCAGTATTTT. Protein: CASSLSLASTDTQYF.